What follows are 6 T cell receptor beta chains derived from one specimen sequenced in a study of OX40 agonist ivuxolimab in advanced cancers. TCRdb keeps only in-frame clones here, not all; method: immunoSEQ multiplex PCR. The table records 66,000 or so clones, under 90% of them present only once. This sample comprised CD4+ or CD8+ T cells sorted from blood, obtained in a trial of the OX40 agonist ivuxolimab. Receptors were obtained from an adult with an advanced solid tumor such as melanoma, head and neck, liver or kidney cancer.

The CDR3 DNA follows: TGTGCCAGCTCACCAAAACTAGATTCTTACAATGAGCAGTTCTTC. It codes for CASSPKLDSYNEQFF. The rearrangement uses TRBV18 and TRBJ2-1; D is possibly TRBD2 (5 bases). The CDR3 sequence is 15 residues long. Trimming took off 2 bases at V and 4 bases at J, with 12 bases between the two ends. Germline values: CDR1 KGHSH, CDR2 LQKENI.

The V and J genes are TRBV5-1 and TRBJ2-2; no clear D gene. The CDR3 has 13 residues. Germline values: CDR1 SGHRS, CDR2 YFSETQ. V lost 0 bases and J lost 5, with 5 bases in between. Written as DNA, the CDR3 is TGCGCCAGCAGCTTGGGGGATACCGGGGAGCTGTTTTTT. This sequence encodes CASSLGDTGELFF. Complete variable domain (other parts from reference TRBV5-1 and TRBJ2-2): KAGVTQTPRYLIKTRGQQVTLSCSPISGHRSVSWYQQTPGQGLQFLFEYFSETQRNKGNFPGRFSGRQFSNSRSEMNVSTLELGDSALYLCASSLGDTGELFFGEGSRLTVL.

V is TRBV11-2 and J is TRBJ2-1; 11 bases line up with TRBD2. Germline lookup yields CDR1 SGHAT and CDR2 FQNNGV. Trimming at V came to 2 bases and at J to 8 bases, leaving 8 bases not matched to a gene. The CDR3 length is 16 residues. For the CDR3, the DNA is TGTGCCAGCAGCTTAAATGTACTAGCGGGAGCCGATGAGCAGTTCTTC. This encodes CASSLNVLAGADEQFF.

V usage is TRBV28 and J usage is TRBJ1-5; the D is unclear. In germline, CDR1 is MDHEN, CDR2 SYDVKM. V was cut by 4 bases and J by 11 bases, with 15 bases left in between. The CDR3 length is 13 residues. CDR3 in amino acids: CASSSSVSTAQHF. CDR3 nucleotide sequence: TGTGCCAGCAGTTCATCGGTTTCAACCGCCCAGCATTTT.

This sequence joins TRBV20-1 and TRBJ2-1; 8 nucleotides agree with TRBD2. Germline lookup yields CDR1 DFQATT and CDR2 SNEGSKA (reference sequence). Losses at the gene ends were 6 bases for V and 10 bases for J; bases not matched to a gene: 5. CDR3 length equals 11 residues. The CDR3 spells CSAERLAEQFF. The CDR3 coding sequence is TGCAGTGCCGAACGACTAGCGGAGCAGTTCTTC.

The CDR3 is CASSLGGGPILEAFF. CDR3 DNA: TGTGCCAGCAGCCTAGGCGGGGGTCCCATCCTCGAGGCTTTCTTT. V and J are TRBV4-2 and TRBJ1-1; weak D call: TRBD1 (5 bases). The CDR3 consists of 15 residues. Germline lookup yields CDR1 LGHNA and CDR2 YNFKEQ. Trimming removed 4 bases from V and 11 bases from J, with 23 bases in between.